This T cell receptor beta chain was sequenced during a study of OX40 agonist ivuxolimab in advanced cancers. The overall study: Cohort: around 79% men, mean age roughly 60, aged about 20 to 90.

TCRdb's copy holds only in-frame clones and misses some; the assay was immunoSEQ multiplex PCR. In the table there are over 50,000 clones, roughly 84% of which are singletons. The CDR3 covers 15 residues. Germline V gene sequence: CDR1 SGHAT, CDR2 FQNNGV. The V gene lost 5 bases and the J gene lost 0 bases, with 10 bases spanning the gap. The chain uses TRBV11-2 and TRBJ2-2; D is uncertain. The clonotype originates from an adult with an advanced solid tumor such as melanoma, head and neck, liver or kidney cancer. The sample was CD4+ or CD8+ T cells sorted from blood, taken in a trial of the OX40 agonist ivuxolimab. CDR3 bases: TGTGCCAGCAGCCTGGACGGGTCGAACACCGGGGAGCTGTTTTTT. It translates to CASSLDGSNTGELFF.